Listed below are T cell receptor beta chains from one sample, sequenced in a study of blood T cells in healthy people across ages. One entry per CDR3 protein results from TCRdb running MiXCR on the 5' RACE reads. Among hundreds of thousands of distinct CDR3 sequences listed, around 49% were seen once. The sample comprised blood. Source of these receptors: a woman in her sixties or seventies in good health. CDR3s include the opening cysteine and the closing phenylalanine or tryptophan. D genes are given only for firm matches. Not every row has a clone size; where given, it reads once, few, many or a size class.

d_call,clone_size,v_call,j_call,cdr3_aa,cdr3_nt
TRBD1,few,TRBV27,TRBJ2-7,CASSIPGQSYEQYF,TGTGCCAGCAGTATACCGGGACAGAGCTACGAGCAGTACTTC
TRBD1,few,TRBV12-3/TRBV12-4,TRBJ2-3,CASSFRDRGRGDTQYF,TGTGCCAGCAGTTTTCGGGACAGGGGGCGCGGAGATACGCAGTATTTT
TRBD1,.,TRBV7-2,TRBJ1-2,CASNLRTGYGCTF,TGTGCCAGCAACCTAAGGACAGGCTATGGCTGCACCTTC
.,few,TRBV5-6,TRBJ2-5,CASSLLSHGVQETQYF,TGTGCCAGCAGCTTGTTATCGCATGGAGTCCAAGAGACCCAGTACTTC
.,.,TRBV6-2/TRBV6-3,TRBJ2-1,CASRATDNEQFF,TGTGCCAGCAGAGCTACAGACAATGAGCAGTTCTTC
TRBD1,.,TRBV4-2,TRBJ2-3,CASSQDGQGVTDTQYF,TGTGCCAGCAGCCAGGACGGACAGGGGGTTACAGATACGCAGTATTTT
.,few,TRBV9,TRBJ2-3,CASSVSGSPDTQYF,TGTGCCAGCAGCGTCTCCGGGAGCCCAGATACGCAGTATTTT
.,.,TRBV5-1,TRBJ1-2,CASSLPGGGYTF,TGCGCCAGCAGCTTGCCGGGTGGTGGCTACACCTTC
.,.,TRBV9,TRBJ2-4,CASSGTGPDIQYF,TGTGCCAGCAGCGGAACAGGGCCAGACATTCAGTACTTC
.,few,TRBV28,TRBJ2-7,CASSLGDRLHEQYF,TGTGCCAGCAGTTTAGGGGACCGCCTCCACGAGCAGTACTTC
TRBD2,.,TRBV7-9,TRBJ2-1,CASSHGTSPSYNEQHF,TGTGCCAGCAGCCACGGGACTAGCCCTTCCTACAATGAGCAGCACTTC
TRBD1,few,TRBV5-1,TRBJ2-1,CASSSGQGLGNEQFF,TGCGCCAGCAGCTCAGGACAGGGTTTAGGGAATGAGCAGTTCTTC
.,.,TRBV14,TRBJ2-5,CASSNRGGQETQYF,TGTGCCAGCAGCAACCGCGGAGGGCAAGAGACCCAGTACTTC
.,few,TRBV6-2/TRBV6-3,TRBJ2-1,CASNHGSNEQFF,TGTGCCAGCAATCACGGGAGCAATGAGCAGTTCTTC
.,few,TRBV28,TRBJ2-5,CASSFLGRETQYF,TGTGCCAGCAGTTTTTTAGGGAGGGAGACCCAGTACTTC
.,.,TRBV5-1,TRBJ1-1,CASSSVGGMNTEAFF,TGCGCCAGCAGTTCGGTGGGGGGTATGAACACTGAAGCTTTCTTT
.,.,TRBV11-1,TRBJ2-3,CASSLFLPDTQYF,TGTGCCAGCAGCTTATTCCTCCCGGATACGCAGTATTTT
.,.,TRBV2,TRBJ1-2,CASSEQGYGYTF,TGTGCCAGCAGTGAACAGGGCTATGGCTACACCTTC
.,few,TRBV2,TRBJ1-2,CASSGVSTF,TGTGCCAGCAGTGGAGTGTCCACCTTC
.,.,TRBV6-5,TRBJ2-1,CASSYRRDNEQFF,TGTGCCAGCAGTTACAGGAGGGACAATGAGCAGTTCTTC
.,few,TRBV3-1,TRBJ2-7,CASSQAPGQSYEQYF,TGTGCCAGCAGCCAGGCCCCCGGACAGTCTTACGAGCAGTACTTC
.,few,TRBV29-1,TRBJ2-1,CSVVSHQEMTEQFF,TGCAGCGTTGTTTCCCACCAGGAGATGACTGAGCAGTTCTTC
.,.,TRBV11-2,TRBJ1-1,CASSPGHYNTEAFF,TGTGCCAGCAGCCCTGGACACTATAACACTGAAGCTTTCTTT
.,few,TRBV29-1,TRBJ2-7,CSVEPVSYNEQYF,TGCAGCGTTGAGCCAGTCTCCTACAATGAGCAGTACTTC
.,.,TRBV15,TRBJ2-5,CATSRTPSGGRYF,TGTGCCACCAGCAGGACCCCGTCTGGCGGGCGGTACTTC
.,once,TRBV20-1,TRBJ2-7,CSTRGGGYEQYF,TGCAGTACTAGAGGTGGTGGCTACGAGCAGTACTTC
.,few,TRBV28,TRBJ2-4,CASSLLVFSGAKNIQYF,TGTGCCAGCAGTTTATTGGTTTTCAGTGGGGCCAAAAACATTCAGTACTTC
TRBD2,once,TRBV20-1,TRBJ2-3,CSARASGGWTDTQYF,TGCAGTGCTAGAGCTAGCGGGGGTTGGACAGATACGCAGTATTTT
.,many,TRBV20-1,TRBJ2-7,CSVLNREMDEQYF,TGCAGTGTGCTTAACAGGGAGATGGACGAGCAGTACTTC
TRBD1,.,TRBV28,TRBJ1-4,CASSFQGGNEKLFF,TGTGCCAGCTCCTTCCAGGGGGGTAATGAAAAACTGTTTTTT
TRBD1,.,TRBV27,TRBJ1-6,CASSPGGANSPLHF,TGTGCCAGCAGTCCAGGGGGCGCGAATTCACCCCTCCACTTT
.,few,TRBV24-1,TRBJ2-7,CATSLDSYEQYF,TGTGCCACCAGTTTAGACAGCTACGAGCAGTACTTC
.,.,TRBV6-2/TRBV6-3,TRBJ2-5,CASSIRRGRETQYF,TGTGCCAGCAGCATACGCAGGGGTAGGGAGACCCAGTACTTC
.,.,TRBV7-2,TRBJ2-1,CASSPPGPYNEQFF,TGTGCCAGCAGCCCCCCGGGGCCCTACAATGAGCAGTTCTTC
.,.,TRBV6-2/TRBV6-3,TRBJ2-3,CASSNRLVADTQYF,TGTGCCAGCAGTAATCGACTAGTAGCAGATACGCAGTATTTT